This is a list of T cell receptor beta chains from one sample in a study of blood T cell repertoires in COVID-19. Libraries were prepared by immunoSEQ multiplex PCR; TCRdb keeps only in-frame clonotypes and omits some of them. The sample includes some 90,000 clones, 86% of them seen just once. The sample comprised peripheral blood. These receptors were taken from a human donor in a cohort sampled during active COVID-19. The CDR3 runs from the conserved cysteine through the conserved F or W. Each record gives: J gene, D gene, clone size, V gene, CDR3 DNA, CDR3 protein. The D gene is left open where the match is weak. Some rows have no size entry. The others give once, few or many, or a class for an expanded clone.

J: TRBJ2-3; D: TRBD2; size: NA; V: TRBV28; DNA: TGTGCCAGCACCAGGACTAGCGGCCTCACAGATACGCAGTATTTT; CDR3: CASTRTSGLTDTQYF
J: TRBJ1-1; D: NA; size: NA; V: TRBV28; DNA: TGTGCCAGCAGTACCCCGTGGGCGAACACTGAAGCTTTCTTT; CDR3: CASSTPWANTEAFF
J: TRBJ1-6; D: TRBD1; size: NA; V: TRBV18; DNA: TGTGCCAGCTCACCAAGGACAGGGGGGGAGCGACCCCTCCACTTT; CDR3: CASSPRTGGERPLHF
J: TRBJ2-1; D: TRBD2; size: NA; V: TRBV5-4; DNA: TGTGCCAGCAGCTGGAGGTGGGCTAGCGGGAGGGTTACGGATGAGCAGTTCTTC; CDR3: CASSWRWASGRVTDEQFF
J: TRBJ2-7; D: TRBD1; size: NA; V: TRBV15; DNA: TGTGCCACCAGCAGAGTAAGGCAGGGGGCCTACGAGCAGTACTTC; CDR3: CATSRVRQGAYEQYF
J: TRBJ2-2; D: TRBD2; size: NA; V: TRBV19; DNA: TGTGCCACATCTCGGGGGGCCGGGGAGCTGTTTTTT; CDR3: CATSRGAGELFF
J: TRBJ1-1; D: NA; size: NA; V: TRBV30; DNA: TGTGCCTGGGATCAGGACAGCACTGAAGCTTTCTTT; CDR3: CAWDQDSTEAFF
J: TRBJ2-3; D: TRBD2; size: NA; V: TRBV2; DNA: TGTGCCAGCAGATCACGGGGGGGCCGCTTCGATACGCAGTATTTT; CDR3: CASRSRGGRFDTQYF
J: TRBJ2-3; D: TRBD2; size: NA; V: TRBV28; DNA: TGTGCCGCGGGACGGGAGGAGCGGGTGTGCACAGATACGCAGTATTTT; CDR3: CAAGREERVCTDTQYF
J: TRBJ1-1; D: NA; size: NA; V: TRBV7-8; DNA: TGTGCCAGCAGCTTAGAGCCAGGGTTGAACACTGAAGCTTTCTTT; CDR3: CASSLEPGLNTEAFF
J: TRBJ1-1; D: NA; size: NA; V: TRBV27; DNA: TGTGCCAGCAGTTTAAGGGGGAGGGACACTGAAGCTTTCTTT; CDR3: CASSLRGRDTEAFF
J: TRBJ1-3; D: TRBD1; size: few; V: TRBV6-6; DNA: TGTGCCAGCAGTGAGACAGGGGCTAGAAACACCATATATTTT; CDR3: CASSETGARNTIYF
J: TRBJ1-6; D: NA; size: NA; V: TRBV30; DNA: TGTGCCTGGAGTGTAGCGGACAATTCACCCCTCCACTTT; CDR3: CAWSVADNSPLHF
J: TRBJ2-7; D: TRBD2; size: NA; V: TRBV5-4; DNA: TGTGCCAGCAGCCCAATAACCCAGACTAGCGGATACGAGCAGTACTTC; CDR3: CASSPITQTSGYEQYF
J: TRBJ2-5; D: TRBD2; size: NA; V: TRBV4-3; DNA: TGCGCCAGCAGCCACGGACTAGCGGGGGGGAGAGAGACCCAGTACTTC; CDR3: CASSHGLAGGRETQYF
J: TRBJ2-4; D: TRBD2; size: NA; V: TRBV3-1/TRBV3-2; DNA: TGTGCCAGCAGCCAAAGGACTAGCGGGAGGGCGAACATTCAGTACTTC; CDR3: CASSQRTSGRANIQYF
J: TRBJ2-7; D: NA; size: NA; V: TRBV28; DNA: TGTGCCAGCAGTCCCCGGTGGGGGCAGAGAGAGCAGTACTTC; CDR3: CASSPRWGQREQYF
J: TRBJ2-3; D: NA; size: NA; V: TRBV7-8; DNA: TGTGCCAGCAGCTTAGTGACAGCCGATACGCAGTATTTT; CDR3: CASSLVTADTQYF
J: TRBJ2-7; D: NA; size: NA; V: TRBV5-1; DNA: TGCGCCAGCAGCCTGGACAGCCTCTACGAGCAGTACTTC; CDR3: CASSLDSLYEQYF
J: TRBJ2-3; D: TRBD1; size: NA; V: TRBV6-5; DNA: TGTGCCAGCACCCAGGACAGGGCCACAGATACGCAGTATTTT; CDR3: CASTQDRATDTQYF
J: TRBJ2-2; D: TRBD2; size: NA; V: TRBV7-2; DNA: TGTGCCAGCAGCCAAAACTTGGCGGGAGGGCATTTCGGGGAGCTGTTTTTT; CDR3: CASSQNLAGGHFGELFF
J: TRBJ2-3; D: TRBD2; size: NA; V: TRBV5-8; DNA: TGTGCCAGCATTCTAGCGGGGGGGCCCTGGGATACGCAGTATTTT; CDR3: CASILAGGPWDTQYF
J: TRBJ2-5; D: NA; size: NA; V: TRBV7-2; DNA: TGTGCCAGCAGCTTATCCGGGCAAGAGACCCAGTACTTC; CDR3: CASSLSGQETQYF
J: TRBJ1-6; D: TRBD1; size: few; V: TRBV5-1; DNA: TGCGCCAGCAGCCTTCGAAAGGACAGGGATAATTCACCCCTCCACTTT; CDR3: CASSLRKDRDNSPLHF
J: TRBJ1-2; D: NA; size: NA; V: TRBV5-1; DNA: TGCGCCAGCAGACCTCAGGGGACCAACTATGGCTACACCTTC; CDR3: CASRPQGTNYGYTF
J: TRBJ1-4; D: NA; size: NA; V: TRBV4-2; DNA: TGTGCCAGCAGCCAAGAATCAGGGGAGTACGAAAAACTGTTTTTT; CDR3: CASSQESGEYEKLFF
J: TRBJ2-1; D: TRBD2; size: NA; V: TRBV7-2; DNA: TGTGCCAGCAGCTTAAATGCGGGGGGCTACAATGAGCAGTTCTTC; CDR3: CASSLNAGGYNEQFF
J: TRBJ1-5; D: TRBD1; size: NA; V: TRBV10-3; DNA: TGTGCCATCAGCGGACAGGGTGAGGGACAGCCCCAGCATTTT; CDR3: CAISGQGEGQPQHF
J: TRBJ2-5; D: TRBD1; size: NA; V: TRBV6-5; DNA: TGTGCCAGCAGTTACCGGGACAGGGAGGTCTTAGAGACCCAGTACTTC; CDR3: CASSYRDREVLETQYF
J: TRBJ1-4; D: NA; size: NA; V: TRBV19; DNA: TGTGCCAGTAGTTCGGGGGGCAGGGAAAAACTGTTTTTT; CDR3: CASSSGGREKLFF
J: TRBJ1-5; D: NA; size: few; V: TRBV11-2; DNA: TGTGCCAGCAGCTTAGGGCAGTATAGCAATCAGCCCCAGCATTTT; CDR3: CASSLGQYSNQPQHF
J: TRBJ2-5; D: TRBD2; size: NA; V: TRBV5-6; DNA: TGTGCCAGCAGGCTCATGGGACCGGGACTACCGGGGGAGACCCAGTACTTC; CDR3: CASRLMGPGLPGETQYF
J: TRBJ1-1; D: TRBD1; size: NA; V: TRBV4-1; DNA: TGCGCCAGCAGCCGAACAGGGGGCAAGGGCACTGAAGCTTTCTTT; CDR3: CASSRTGGKGTEAFF
J: TRBJ2-1; D: TRBD2; size: NA; V: TRBV7-3; DNA: TGTGCCAGCAGCGCCCCGGGGGGCTCCTACAATGAGCAGTTCTTC; CDR3: CASSAPGGSYNEQFF
J: TRBJ1-6; D: NA; size: NA; V: TRBV19; DNA: TGTGCCAGTAAGCACGGACAGCAGAATTCACCCCTCCACTTT; CDR3: CASKHGQQNSPLHF
J: TRBJ2-4; D: TRBD2; size: NA; V: TRBV6-2/TRBV6-3; DNA: TGTGCCAGCAGGTACGGGACTAGCGGGGACATTCAGTACTTC; CDR3: CASRYGTSGDIQYF
J: TRBJ2-5; D: NA; size: once; V: TRBV27; DNA: TGTGCCAGGGTCGAGGACAGGGAGGGAGAGACCCAGTACTTC; CDR3: CARVEDREGETQYF
J: TRBJ2-2; D: TRBD2; size: NA; V: TRBV5-1; DNA: TGCGCCAGCAGCTTACGGACTAGCGCCACCGGGGAGCTGTTTTTT; CDR3: CASSLRTSATGELFF
J: TRBJ1-2; D: NA; size: NA; V: TRBV12-5; DNA: TGTGCTAGTGGCAACCTAAGTGGCTACACCTTC; CDR3: CASGNLSGYTF
J: TRBJ2-2; D: NA; size: once; V: TRBV7-3; DNA: TGTGCCAGCAGCGCGACTAGTCCCGGGGAGCTGTTTTTT; CDR3: CASSATSPGELFF
J: TRBJ2-1; D: NA; size: NA; V: TRBV28; DNA: TGTGCCAGCAGTTTATTGAGGGGGGGATACAATGAGCAGTTCTTC; CDR3: CASSLLRGGYNEQFF
J: TRBJ2-4; D: NA; size: NA; V: TRBV7-3; DNA: TGTGCCAGCAGCGCGGGGGCGTCGGACATTCAGTACTTC; CDR3: CASSAGASDIQYF